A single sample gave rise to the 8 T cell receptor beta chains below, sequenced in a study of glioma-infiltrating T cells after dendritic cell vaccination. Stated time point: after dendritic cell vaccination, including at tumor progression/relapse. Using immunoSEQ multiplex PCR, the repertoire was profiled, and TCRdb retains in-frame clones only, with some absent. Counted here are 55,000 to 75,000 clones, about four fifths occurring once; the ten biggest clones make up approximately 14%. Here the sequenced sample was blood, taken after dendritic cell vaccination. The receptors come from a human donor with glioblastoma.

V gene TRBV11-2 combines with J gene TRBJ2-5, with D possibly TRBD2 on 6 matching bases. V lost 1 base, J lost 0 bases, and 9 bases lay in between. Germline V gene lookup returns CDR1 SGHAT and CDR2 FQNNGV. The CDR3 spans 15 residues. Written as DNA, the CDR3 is TGTGCCAGCAGCTTAGCGCGGGAACACCAAGAGACCCAGTACTTC. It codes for CASSLAREHQETQYF. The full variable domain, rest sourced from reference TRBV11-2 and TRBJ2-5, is EAGVAQSPRYKIIEKRQSVAFWCNPISGHATLYWYQQILGQGPKLLIQFQNNGVVDDSQLPKDRFSAERLKGVDSTLKIQPAKLEDSAVYLCASSLAREHQETQYFGPGTRLLVL.

This CDR3 reads CASSEGDNSPLHF. The CDR3 coding sequence is TGTGCCAGCAGTGAGGGCGATAATTCACCCCTCCACTTT. This rearrangement joins TRBV25-1 to TRBJ1-6; D uncertain. Trimming removed 3 bases at V and 5 bases at J, with 5 bases between. Germline-derived CDR1 and CDR2 are MGHDK and SYGVNS. There are 13 residues in the CDR3.

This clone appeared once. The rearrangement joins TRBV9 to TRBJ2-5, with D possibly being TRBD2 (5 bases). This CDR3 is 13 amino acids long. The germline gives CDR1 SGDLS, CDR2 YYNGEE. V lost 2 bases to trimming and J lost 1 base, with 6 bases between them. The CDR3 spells CASSVDFQETQYF. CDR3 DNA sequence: TGTGCCAGCAGCGTGGACTTCCAAGAGACCCAGTACTTC.

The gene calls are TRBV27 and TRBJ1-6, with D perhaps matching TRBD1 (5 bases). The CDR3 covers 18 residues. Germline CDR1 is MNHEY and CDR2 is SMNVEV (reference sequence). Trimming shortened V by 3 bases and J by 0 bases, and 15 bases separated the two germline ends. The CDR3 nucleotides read TGTGCCAGCAGTTTTCGGCAGGGTCCAAGCTCCTATAATTCACCCCTCCACTTT. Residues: CASSFRQGPSSYNSPLHF.

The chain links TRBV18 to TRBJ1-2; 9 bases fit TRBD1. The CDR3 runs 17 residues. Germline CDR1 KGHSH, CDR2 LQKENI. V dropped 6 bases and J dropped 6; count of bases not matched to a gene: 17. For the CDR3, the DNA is TGTGCCAGCTCTCCTACATCTACTAGGGACAGGGTGAATGGCTACACCTTC. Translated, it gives CASSPTSTRDRVNGYTF.

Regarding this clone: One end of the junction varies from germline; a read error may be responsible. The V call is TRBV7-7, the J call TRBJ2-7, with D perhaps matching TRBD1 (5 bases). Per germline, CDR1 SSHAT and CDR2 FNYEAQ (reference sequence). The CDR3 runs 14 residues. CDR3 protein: CASSLNAGTYEQYF. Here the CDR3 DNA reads TGTGCTAGCAGCTTAAATGCAGGGACCTACGAGCAGTACTTC.

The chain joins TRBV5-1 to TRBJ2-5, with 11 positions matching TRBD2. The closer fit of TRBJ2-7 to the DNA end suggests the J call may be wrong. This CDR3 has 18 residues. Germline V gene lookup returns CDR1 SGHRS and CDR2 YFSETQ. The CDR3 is CASSLGASGGPISYEQYF. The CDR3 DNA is TGCGCCAGCAGCTTGGGCGCTAGCGGGGGGCCTATCTCCTACGAGCAGTACTTC.

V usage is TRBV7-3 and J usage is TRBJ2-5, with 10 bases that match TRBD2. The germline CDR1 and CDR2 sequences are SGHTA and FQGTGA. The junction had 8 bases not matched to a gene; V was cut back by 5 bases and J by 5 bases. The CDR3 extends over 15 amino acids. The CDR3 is CASSGERGGAETQYF. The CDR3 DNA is TGTGCCAGCAGCGGAGAGCGGGGGGGGGCGGAGACCCAGTACTTC. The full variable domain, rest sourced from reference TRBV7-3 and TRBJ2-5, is GAGVSQTPSNKVTEKGKYVELRCDPISGHTALYWYRQSLGQGPEFLIYFQGTGAADDSGLPNDRFFAVRPEGSVSTLKIQRTERGDSAVYLCASSGERGGAETQYFGPGTRLLVL.